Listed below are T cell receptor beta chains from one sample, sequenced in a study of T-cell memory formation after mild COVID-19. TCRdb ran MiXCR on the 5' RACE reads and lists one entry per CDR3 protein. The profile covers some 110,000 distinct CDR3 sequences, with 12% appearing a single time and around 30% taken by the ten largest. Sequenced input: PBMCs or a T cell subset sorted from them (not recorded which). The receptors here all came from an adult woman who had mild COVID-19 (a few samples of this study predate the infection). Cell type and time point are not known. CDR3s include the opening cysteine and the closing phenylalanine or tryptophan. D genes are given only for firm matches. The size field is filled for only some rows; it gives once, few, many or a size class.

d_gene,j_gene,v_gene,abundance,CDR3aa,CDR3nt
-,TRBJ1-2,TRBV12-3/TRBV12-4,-,CASSLVVLYGYTF,TGTGCCAGCAGTTTAGTAGTACTCTATGGCTACACCTTC
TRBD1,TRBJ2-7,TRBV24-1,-,CATSDSRDSSYEQYF,TGTGCCACCAGTGACTCCCGGGACAGCTCCTACGAGCAGTACTTC
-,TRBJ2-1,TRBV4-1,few,CASSHPTDRDTEHNEQFF,TGCGCCAGCAGCCACCCCACCGACCGGGACACGGAACACAATGAGCAGTTCTTC
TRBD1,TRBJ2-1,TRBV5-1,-,CASSPGTGDNEQFF,TGCGCCAGCAGCCCCGGGACAGGGGACAATGAGCAGTTCTTC
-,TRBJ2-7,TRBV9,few,CASSVAWADEQYF,TGTGCCAGCAGCGTAGCTTGGGCTGATGAGCAGTACTTC
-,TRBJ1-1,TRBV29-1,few,CSGIRSFGNTEAFF,TGCAGCGGGATTCGGAGTTTCGGGAACACTGAAGCTTTCTTT
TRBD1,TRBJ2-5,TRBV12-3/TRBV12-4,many,CASSQDRVETQYF,TGTGCCAGCAGTCAGGACAGGGTAGAGACCCAGTACTTC
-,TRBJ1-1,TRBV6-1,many,CASLQGGNTEAFF,TGTGCCAGCCTACAGGGAGGAAACACTGAAGCTTTCTTT
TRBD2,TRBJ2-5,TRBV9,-,CASSPYGGLAGSGSETQYF,TGTGCCAGCAGCCCGTACGGCGGACTAGCGGGCTCGGGGAGTGAGACCCAGTACTTC
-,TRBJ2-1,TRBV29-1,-,CSVEFNEQFF,TGCAGCGTTGAATTCAATGAGCAGTTCTTC
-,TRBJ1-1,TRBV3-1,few,CASSHRTANTEAFF,TGTGCCAGCAGCCACCGGACAGCGAACACTGAAGCTTTCTTT
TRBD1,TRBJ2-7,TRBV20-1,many,CSARNRGSYEQYF,TGCAGTGCTAGAAACAGGGGTTCCTACGAGCAGTACTTC
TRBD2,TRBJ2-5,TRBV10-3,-,CAISEDSGGAWETQYF,TGTGCCATCAGTGAGGATAGCGGGGGGGCCTGGGAGACCCAGTACTTC
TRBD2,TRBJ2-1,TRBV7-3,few,CASSASGSIYNEQFF,TGTGCCAGCAGCGCTAGCGGGAGTATATACAATGAGCAGTTCTTC
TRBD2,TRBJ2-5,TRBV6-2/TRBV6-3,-,CASSSLAGIQETQYF,TGTGCCAGCAGTTCATTAGCGGGGATACAAGAGACCCAGTACTTC
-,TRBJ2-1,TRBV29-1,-,CSVEDTSSYNEQFF,TGCAGCGTAGAAGACACCAGCTCCTACAATGAGCAGTTCTTC
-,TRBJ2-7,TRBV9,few,CASSVGVGGVDEQYF,TGTGCCAGCAGCGTAGGAGTCGGGGGAGTTGACGAGCAGTACTTC
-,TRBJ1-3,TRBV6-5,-,CASSDFDGQLSGNTIYF,TGTGCCAGCAGCGACTTCGACGGACAACTCTCTGGAAACACCATATATTTT